This T cell receptor (beta chain) was recovered during a study of T cell changes during pregnancy in multiple sclerosis. Generated by immunoSEQ multiplex PCR, the TCRdb table keeps only in-frame clones and is missing some. The sample shows fewer than 85,000 clones, around 90% of them seen only once. The TCR was taken from a female donor in good health, enrolled as a control in a pregnancy study. The starting material was peripheral blood, obtained in the first trimester of pregnancy.

The CDR3 DNA reads TGCAGCGTTGAAGTGGGCCAAACCGAAGCTTTCTTT. Its translation: CSVEVGQTEAFF. The chain uses TRBV29-1 and TRBJ1-1; D ambiguous. CDR1 SQVTM and CDR2 ANQGSEA come from the germline V gene. This CDR3 region has 12 residues. V was clipped by 1 base and J by 8 bases, with 11 bases between them.